The clone carrying this T cell receptor beta chain appeared many times. TCRdb re-called the 5' RACE reads with MiXCR, one entry per CDR3 protein. The table shows some 660,000 distinct CDR3 sequences, with 8.6% occurring only once. The CDR3 covers 14 residues. V gave up 0 bases and J gave up 4 bases, with 10 bases separating them. Germline CDR1 and CDR2: SGHRS and YFSETQ. The data originate from a study of identical twins. These same data were also listed under a study on yellow fever vaccine responses in identical twins.

V usage is TRBV5-1 and J usage is TRBJ2-5, with D unresolved. This receptor was identified in a woman between 18 and 29 years old in good health. Source material: PBMCs. The CDR3 region is CASSLVMERETQYF. The CDR3 coding sequence is TGCGCCAGCAGCTTGGTGATGGAGCGAGAGACCCAGTACTTC.